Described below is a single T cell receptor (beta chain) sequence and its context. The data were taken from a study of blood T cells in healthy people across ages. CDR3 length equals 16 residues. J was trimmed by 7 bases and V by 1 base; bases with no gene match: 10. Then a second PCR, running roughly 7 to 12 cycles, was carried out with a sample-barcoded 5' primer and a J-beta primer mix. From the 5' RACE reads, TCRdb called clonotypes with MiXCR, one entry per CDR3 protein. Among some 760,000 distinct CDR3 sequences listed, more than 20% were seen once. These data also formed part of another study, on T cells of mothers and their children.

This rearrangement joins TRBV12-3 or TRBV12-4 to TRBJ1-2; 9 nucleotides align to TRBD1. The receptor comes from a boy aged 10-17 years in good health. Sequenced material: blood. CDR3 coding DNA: TGTGCCAGCAGTTTAGTGGGACAGGGTGTCCCCGGTGGCTACACCTTC. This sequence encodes CASSLVGQGVPGGYTF.